This T cell receptor (beta chain) emerged from a study of blood T cell repertoires in COVID-19. Study in general: Samples came from the United States, Italy and Spain, spanning acute and convalescent COVID-19. The analysed material was cDNA or gDNA that came from T cells, B-cell-depleted T cells, or PBMCs.

Germline CDR1 is MDHEN and CDR2 is SYDVKM. J was trimmed by 3 bases and V by 1 base; bases with no gene match: 5. This CDR3 spans 16 amino acids. Per the study methods: For nucleated cells, counts were estimated from reference gene primer amplification. Assay: immunoSEQ multiplex PCR; the TCRdb copy retains only in-frame clones and omits some. V, J and clone size derive from that table, while D and trimming were established from the DNA sequence. The sample lists 35,000 to 40,000 clones, 80% to 85% seen once, with over 1.5% in the top ten. Patients from Seattle were sampled longitudinally, starting during active infection.

This rearrangement joins TRBV28 to TRBJ1-5; 8 nucleotides line up with TRBD1. This sequence was found in a man aged 55 to 70 with COVID-19, enrolled during active disease. Source material: peripheral blood. This CDR3 is CASSLSGTGYNQPQHF. CDR3 coding DNA: TGTGCCAGCAGTTTATCCGGGACAGGATACAATCAGCCCCAGCATTTT.